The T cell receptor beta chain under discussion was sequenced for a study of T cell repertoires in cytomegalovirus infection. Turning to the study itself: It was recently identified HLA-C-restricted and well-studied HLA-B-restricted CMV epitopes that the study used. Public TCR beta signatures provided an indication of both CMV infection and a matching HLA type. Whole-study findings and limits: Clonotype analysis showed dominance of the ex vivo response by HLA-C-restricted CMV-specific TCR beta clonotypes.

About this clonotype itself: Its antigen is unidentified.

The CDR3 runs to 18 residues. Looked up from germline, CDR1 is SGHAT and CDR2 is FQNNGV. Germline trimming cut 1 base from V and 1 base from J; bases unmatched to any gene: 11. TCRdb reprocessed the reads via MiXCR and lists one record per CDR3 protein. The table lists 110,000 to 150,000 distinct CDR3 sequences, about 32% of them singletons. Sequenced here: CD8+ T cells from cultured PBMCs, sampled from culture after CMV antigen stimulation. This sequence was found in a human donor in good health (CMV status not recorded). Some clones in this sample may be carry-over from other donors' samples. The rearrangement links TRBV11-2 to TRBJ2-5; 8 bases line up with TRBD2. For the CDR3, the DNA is TGTGCCAGCAGCTTAGTGAGGGGAGCGGGGGATATCCAAGAGACCCAGTACTTC. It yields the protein CASSLVRGAGDIQETQYF. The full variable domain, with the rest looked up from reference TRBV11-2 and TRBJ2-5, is EAGVAQSPRYKIIEKRQSVAFWCNPISGHATLYWYQQILGQGPKLLIQFQNNGVVDDSQLPKDRFSAERLKGVDSTLKIQPAKLEDSAVYLCASSLVRGAGDIQETQYFGPGTRLLVL.